A single sample gave rise to the 12 T cell receptor beta chains below, sequenced in a study of T cells in Graves' hyperthyroidism and ophthalmopathy. TCR beta CDR3 regions were amplified from RNA transcripts. First-round RT-PCR of the TCR CDR3 relied on the HTBI primer set. One entry per CDR3 protein results from TCRdb running MiXCR on the multiplex PCR reads. This repertoire shows about 700,000 distinct CDR3 sequences, 13% to 15% found once; its top ten account for 9.5% to 13%. The sequenced sample was blood. Receptor source: a young woman with Graves' hyperthyroidism.

In its sample, this clonotype was seen a few times. This rearrangement joins TRBV24-1 to TRBJ2-5; tentatively, D is TRBD1 or TRBD2 (5 bases each). The V end lost 1 base, the J end lost 5 bases, and 10 bases lay between the germline ends. The CDR3 consists of 14 residues. Germline CDR1 KGHDR, CDR2 SFDVKD. CDR3 region: CATSDFWGGETQYF. The CDR3 DNA sequence: TGTGCCACCAGTGATTTTTGGGGCGGGGAGACCCAGTACTTC.

The table lists this clonotype with many counts. The rearrangement joins TRBV10-3 to TRBJ1-5; perhaps TRBD1 as D (5 bases). The germline V gene encodes CDR1 ENHRY and CDR2 SYGVKD. The CDR3 sequence is 15 residues long. V was cut by 5 bases and J by 2 bases, with 13 bases left in between. CDR3 coding DNA: TGTGCCATCAGTCCGGGGGACGGAGGCAATCAGCCCCAGCATTTT. Protein sequence: CAISPGDGGNQPQHF.

This clonotype came up many times. The chain links TRBV3-1 to TRBJ2-1, with 12 positions matching TRBD2. In germline, CDR1 is LGHDT, CDR2 YNNKEL (reference sequence). The V gene end was trimmed by 0 bases and the J gene end by 8 bases; junction bases not matched to a gene: 17. The CDR3 is made up of 20 amino acids. The CDR3 here is CASSQERATAGASGRDEQFF. CDR3 nucleotide sequence: TGTGCCAGCAGCCAAGAACGAGCTACTGCCGGGGCTAGCGGGAGGGATGAGCAGTTCTTC.

The chain carries TRBV6-1 and TRBJ2-1; TRBD2 matches 12 bases. The J segment lost 10 bases and the V segment lost 6 bases, leaving 16 bases of the junction unmatched. The germline gives CDR1 MNHNS, CDR2 SASEGT. The CDR3 covers 17 residues. CDR3 sequence (DNA): TGTGCCAGCAGCCAAGAATGGGGGGGGCTAGCGGGAGGGGAGCAGTTCTTC. Amino acids: CASSQEWGGLAGGEQFF.

The rearrangement joins TRBV10-3 to TRBJ2-1; 7 nucleotides align to TRBD2. This CDR3 is 15 amino acids long. The V segment lost 4 bases and the J segment 4 bases; nucleotides outside the gene matches: 7. From germline, CDR1 is ENHRY and CDR2 SYGVKD. CDR3 nucleotides: TGTGCCATCAGTGTCTCGGCGGGGGAGTACAATGAGCAGTTCTTC. Amino acids: CAISVSAGEYNEQFF.

This clonotype was observed a few times. The chain recombines TRBV24-1 with TRBJ2-2, with a possible D match to TRBD2 (5 bases). V was pared by 9 bases and J by 0 bases, with 10 bases between. This CDR3 spans 14 amino acids. The germline V gene encodes CDR1 KGHDR and CDR2 SFDVKD. CDR3 protein: CATQEDSNTGELFF. The CDR3 DNA reads TGTGCCACCCAGGAGGACTCGAACACCGGGGAGCTGTTTTTT.

This chain uses TRBV6-1 with TRBJ2-6; D gene unclear. Germline V lookup: CDR1 MNHNS, CDR2 SASEGT. CDR3 length: 16 residues. V was clipped by 6 bases and J by 1 base, with 13 bases between them. As DNA, the CDR3 is TGTGCCAGCAGCATGTGGATGGGTTCTGGGGCCAACGTCCTGACTTTC. Its translation: CASSMWMGSGANVLTF.

This clonotype was observed at least ten times. The chain joins TRBV7-9 to TRBJ2-5; D is ambiguous. CDR3 length: 13 amino acids. Germline loops: CDR1 SEHNR, CDR2 FQNEAQ (reference sequence). Trimming took 1 base from V and 5 from J, leaving 8 bases between them. This chain's CDR3 is CASSLEMGETQYF. CDR3 coding DNA: TGTGCCAGCAGCTTAGAGATGGGGGAGACCCAGTACTTC.

In this sample, this clonotype turned up many times. The genes are TRBV30 and TRBJ1-4; D unclear. This CDR3 contains 16 residues. Trimming took off 2 bases at V and 8 bases at J, with 21 bases between the two ends. Germline CDR1 reads GTSNPN; CDR2 reads SVGIG (reference sequence). DNA of the CDR3: TGTGCCTGGAGTCTTTTTAGGGATGTCAAGAGGGAAAAACTGTTTTTT. Translated: CAWSLFRDVKREKLFF.

The CDR3, as DNA: TGTGCCAGCAGCTTATCCGGAGTGTCCGGGGCTGGCTTCGAAAAACTGTTTTTT. It specifies CASSLSGVSGAGFEKLFF. V usage is TRBV7-9 and J usage is TRBJ1-4; weak D call: TRBD1 (5 bases). The V gene's germline CDR1 is SEHNR and CDR2 FQNEAQ (reference sequence). The V end lost 2 bases, the J end lost 8 bases, and 24 bases lay between the germline ends. CDR3 length: 18 amino acids.

The chain links TRBV18 to TRBJ1-3; no clear D gene. The CDR3 is made up of 17 amino acids. Germline assignment: CDR1 KGHSH and CDR2 LQKENI. V lost 6 bases, J lost 0 bases, and 18 bases lay in between. CDR3 coding DNA: TGTGCCAGCTCCGACCTACTCAGCGGGTACTCTGGAAACACCATATATTTT. The encoded protein is CASSDLLSGYSGNTIYF. Full variable domain (outside the CDR3, taken from reference TRBV18 and TRBJ1-3): NAGVMQNPRHLVRRRGQEARLRCSPMKGHSHVYWYRQLPEEGLKFMVYLQKENIIDESGMPKERFSAEFPKEGPSILRIQQVVRGDSAAYFCASSDLLSGYSGNTIYFGEGSWLTVV.

This clonotype was detected only a few times. V is TRBV6-6 and J is TRBJ1-3; 7 bases are a match to TRBD1. V lost 2 bases to trimming and J lost 0 bases; unmatched junction nucleotides: 10. CDR1 is MNHNY and CDR2 is SVGAGI in the germline V gene (reference sequence). This CDR3 has 18 residues. CDR3 nucleotides: TGTGCCAGCAGTTACGCGATGGCCCGACAGGGCTCTGGAAACACCATATATTTT. It encodes CASSYAMARQGSGNTIYF.